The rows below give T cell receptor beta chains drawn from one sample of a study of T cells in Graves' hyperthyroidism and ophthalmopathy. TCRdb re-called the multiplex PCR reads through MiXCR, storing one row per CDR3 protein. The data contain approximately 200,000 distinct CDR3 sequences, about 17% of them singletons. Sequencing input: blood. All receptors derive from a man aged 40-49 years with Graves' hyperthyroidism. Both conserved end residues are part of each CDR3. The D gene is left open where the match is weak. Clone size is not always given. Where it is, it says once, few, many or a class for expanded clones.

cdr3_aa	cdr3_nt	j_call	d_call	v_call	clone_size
CASSGGLGNTEAFF	TGTGCCAGCAGCGGGGGGCTTGGGAACACTGAAGCTTTCTTT	TRBJ1-1	NA	TRBV7-9	many
CASSAQGDEQFF	TGTGCCAGCAGCGCACAGGGGGATGAGCAGTTCTTC	TRBJ2-1	TRBD1	TRBV5-4	NA
CASSVVLGVNEKLFF	TGTGCCAGCAGCGTAGTTCTGGGAGTTAATGAAAAACTGTTTTTT	TRBJ1-4	NA	TRBV9	NA
CASRGVKEKLFF	TGTGCCAGCAGGGGAGTCAAAGAAAAACTGTTTTTT	TRBJ1-4	NA	TRBV2	many
CASTGTNPSYNEQFF	TGTGCCAGCACCGGGACGAACCCCTCCTACAATGAGCAGTTCTTC	TRBJ2-1	NA	TRBV2	NA
CAISPAVGSPGELFF	TGTGCCATCAGCCCCGCCGTAGGAAGTCCCGGGGAGCTGTTTTTT	TRBJ2-2	NA	TRBV10-3	few
CASSPPGGRITDTQYF	TGTGCCAGCTCACCACCGGGAGGCCGGATCACAGATACGCAGTATTTT	TRBJ2-3	NA	TRBV18	many
CASSLDHRGSPLHF	TGTGCCAGCAGCTTAGACCACAGAGGTTCACCCCTCCACTTT	TRBJ1-6	NA	TRBV7-9	many
CSAREPGTDTEAFF	TGCAGTGCTAGAGAACCGGGGACGGACACTGAAGCTTTCTTT	TRBJ1-1	NA	TRBV20-1	many
CAYLDRGLYNEQFF	TGTGCCTACCTAGACAGGGGGCTCTACAATGAGCAGTTCTTC	TRBJ2-1	TRBD1	TRBV30	many